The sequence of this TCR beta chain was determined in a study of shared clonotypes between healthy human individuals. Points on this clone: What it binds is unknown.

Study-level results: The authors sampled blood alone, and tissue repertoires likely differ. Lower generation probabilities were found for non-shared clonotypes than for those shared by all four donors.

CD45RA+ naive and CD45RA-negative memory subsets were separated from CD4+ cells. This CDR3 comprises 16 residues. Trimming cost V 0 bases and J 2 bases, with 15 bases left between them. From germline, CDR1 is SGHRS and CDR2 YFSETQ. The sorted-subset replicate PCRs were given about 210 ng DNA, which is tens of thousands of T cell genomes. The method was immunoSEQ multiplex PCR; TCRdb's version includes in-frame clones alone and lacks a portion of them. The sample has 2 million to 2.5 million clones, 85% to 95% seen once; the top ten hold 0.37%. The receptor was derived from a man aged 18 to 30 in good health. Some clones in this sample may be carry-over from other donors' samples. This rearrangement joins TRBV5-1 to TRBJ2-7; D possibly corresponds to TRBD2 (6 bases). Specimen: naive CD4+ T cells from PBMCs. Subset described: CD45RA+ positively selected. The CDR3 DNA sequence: TGCGCCAGCAGCTTGGCACCGGGACTGGAGACCTACGAGCAGTACTTC. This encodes CASSLAPGLETYEQYF.